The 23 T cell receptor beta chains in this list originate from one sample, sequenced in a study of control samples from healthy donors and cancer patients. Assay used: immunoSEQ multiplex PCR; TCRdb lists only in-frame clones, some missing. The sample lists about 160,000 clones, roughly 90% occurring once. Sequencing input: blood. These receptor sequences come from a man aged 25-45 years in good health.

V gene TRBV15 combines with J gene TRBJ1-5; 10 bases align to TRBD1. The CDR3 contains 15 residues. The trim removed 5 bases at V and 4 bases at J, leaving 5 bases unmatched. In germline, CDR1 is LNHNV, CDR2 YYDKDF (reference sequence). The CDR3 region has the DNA TGTGCCACCAGCTCGGACAGGGGGGTGAATCAGCCCCAGCATTTT. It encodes CATSSDRGVNQPQHF. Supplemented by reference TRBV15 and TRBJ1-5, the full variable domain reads DAMVIQNPRYQVTQFGKPVTLSCSQTLNHNVMYWYQQKSSQAPKLLFHYYDKDFNNEADTPDNFQSRRPNTSFCFLDIRSPGLGDTAMYLCATSSDRGVNQPQHFGDGTRLSIL.

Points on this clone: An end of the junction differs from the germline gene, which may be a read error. The CDR3 DNA follows: TGCAGTGCTAGCTTTAGCGGGAGGGCCCTCTTC. The encoded protein is CSASFSGRALF. The chain carries TRBV20-1 and TRBJ2-1; 11 positions agree with TRBD2. This CDR3 has 11 residues. The V gene's germline CDR1 is DFQATT and CDR2 SNEGSKA (reference sequence).

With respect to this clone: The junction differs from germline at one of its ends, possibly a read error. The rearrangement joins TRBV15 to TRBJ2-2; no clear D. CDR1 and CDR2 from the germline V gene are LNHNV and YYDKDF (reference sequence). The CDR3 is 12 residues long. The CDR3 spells CATSKNTGELFF. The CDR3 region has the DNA TGTGCCACCAGCAAAAACACGGGGGAGCTGTTTTTT.

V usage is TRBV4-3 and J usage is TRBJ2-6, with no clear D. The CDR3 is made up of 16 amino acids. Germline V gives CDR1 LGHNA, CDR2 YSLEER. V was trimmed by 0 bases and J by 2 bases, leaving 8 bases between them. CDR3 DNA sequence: TGCGCCAGCAGCCAAGAAGTTGTCACTGGGGCCAACGTCCTGACTTTC. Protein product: CASSQEVVTGANVLTF.

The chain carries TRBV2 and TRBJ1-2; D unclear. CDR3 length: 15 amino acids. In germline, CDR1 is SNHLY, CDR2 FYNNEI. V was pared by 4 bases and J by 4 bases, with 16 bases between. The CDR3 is CASSVVPSGGYGYTF. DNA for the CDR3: TGTGCCAGCAGTGTAGTACCATCCGGTGGCTATGGCTACACCTTC.

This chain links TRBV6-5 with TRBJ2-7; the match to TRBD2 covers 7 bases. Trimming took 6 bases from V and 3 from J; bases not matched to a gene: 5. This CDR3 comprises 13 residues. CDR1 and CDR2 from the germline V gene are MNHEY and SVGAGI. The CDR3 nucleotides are TGTGCCAGCAGGGGGGGACTAATCTACGAGCAGTACTTC. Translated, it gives CASRGGLIYEQYF.

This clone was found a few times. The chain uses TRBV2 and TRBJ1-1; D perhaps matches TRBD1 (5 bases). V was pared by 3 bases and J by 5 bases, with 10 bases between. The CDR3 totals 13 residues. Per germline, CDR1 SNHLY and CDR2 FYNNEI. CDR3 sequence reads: CASSEQGKTEAFF. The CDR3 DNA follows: TGTGCCAGCAGTGAGCAGGGAAAAACTGAAGCTTTCTTT. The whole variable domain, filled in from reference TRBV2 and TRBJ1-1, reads EPEVTQTPSHQVTQMGQEVILRCVPISNHLYFYWYRQILGQKVEFLVSFYNNEISEKSEIFDDQFSVERPDGSNFTLKIRSTKLEDSAMYFCASSEQGKTEAFFGQGTRLTVV.

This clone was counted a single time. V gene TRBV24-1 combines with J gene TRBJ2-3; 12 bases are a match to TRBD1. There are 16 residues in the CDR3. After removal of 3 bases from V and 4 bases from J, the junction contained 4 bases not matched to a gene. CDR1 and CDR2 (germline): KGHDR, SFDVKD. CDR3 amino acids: CATSDPGQGASDTQYF. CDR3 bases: TGTGCCACCAGTGATCCGGGACAGGGGGCCTCAGATACGCAGTATTTT.

This CDR3 is CSARGTAEAFF. As DNA, the CDR3 is TGCAGTGCCCGAGGGACAGCTGAAGCTTTCTTT. The chain couples TRBV20-1 to TRBJ1-1, with 7 bases identical to TRBD1. CDR3 size: 11 residues. Per the germline V gene, CDR1 is DFQATT and CDR2 is SNEGSKA (reference sequence). The V and J ends lost 6 bases and 6 bases, in that order; junction bases with no gene match: 4.

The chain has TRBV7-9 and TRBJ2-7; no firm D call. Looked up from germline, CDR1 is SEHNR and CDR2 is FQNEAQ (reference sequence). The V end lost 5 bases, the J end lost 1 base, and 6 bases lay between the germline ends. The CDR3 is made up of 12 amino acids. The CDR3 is CASSGRSYEQYF. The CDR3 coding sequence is TGTGCCAGCAGCGGCCGTTCCTACGAGCAGTACTTC. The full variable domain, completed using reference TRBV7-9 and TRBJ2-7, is DTGVSQNPRHKITKRGQNVTFRCDPISEHNRLYWYRQTLGQGPEFLTYFQNEAQLEKSRLLSDRFSAERPKGSFSTLEIQRTEQGDSAMYLCASSGRSYEQYFGPGTRLTVT.

This CDR3 is CASRRELNTEAFF. The CDR3 DNA reads TGTGCCAGCAGACGCGAACTGAACACTGAAGCTTTCTTT. The gene calls are TRBV7-3 and TRBJ1-1; the D is unclear. Germline values: CDR1 SGHTA, CDR2 FQGTGA. The CDR3 consists of 13 residues. V lost 6 bases to trimming and J lost 0 bases, with 8 bases between them.

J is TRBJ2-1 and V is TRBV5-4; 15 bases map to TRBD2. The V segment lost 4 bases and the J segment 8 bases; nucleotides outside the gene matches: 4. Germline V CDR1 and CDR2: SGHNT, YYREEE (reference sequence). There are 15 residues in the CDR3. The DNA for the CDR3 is TGTGCCAGCAGCACCGGACTAGCGGGAGGGTATGAGCAGTTCTTC. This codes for CASSTGLAGGYEQFF.

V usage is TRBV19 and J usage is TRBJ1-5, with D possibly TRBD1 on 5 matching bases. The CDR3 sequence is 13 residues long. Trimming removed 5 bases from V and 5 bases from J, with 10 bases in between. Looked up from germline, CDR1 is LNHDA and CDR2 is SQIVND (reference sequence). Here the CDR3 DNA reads TGTGCCAGTAGTTCGACAGTTTATCAGCCCCAGCATTTT. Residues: CASSSTVYQPQHF.

CDR3 sequence (DNA): TGTGCCAGCAGCCAAGAATCACTAGATACGCAGTATTTT. Translated: CASSQESLDTQYF. The V and J genes are TRBV4-2 and TRBJ2-3, with D hard to call. This CDR3 spans 13 amino acids. Germline assignment: CDR1 LGHNA and CDR2 YNFKEQ. V lost 0 bases to trimming and J lost 5 bases, with 6 bases between them.

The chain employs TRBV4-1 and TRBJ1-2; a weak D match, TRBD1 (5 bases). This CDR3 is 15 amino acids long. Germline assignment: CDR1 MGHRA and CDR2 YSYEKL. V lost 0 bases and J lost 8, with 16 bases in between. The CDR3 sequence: CASSQENFGAGGYTF. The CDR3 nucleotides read TGCGCCAGCAGCCAAGAAAACTTCGGGGCGGGAGGCTACACCTTC.

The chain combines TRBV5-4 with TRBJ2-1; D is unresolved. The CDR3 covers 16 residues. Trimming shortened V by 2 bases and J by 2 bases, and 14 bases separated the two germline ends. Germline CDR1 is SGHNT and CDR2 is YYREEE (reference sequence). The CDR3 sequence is CASSLGGAETYNEQFF. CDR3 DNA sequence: TGTGCCAGCAGCTTAGGTGGAGCAGAGACCTACAATGAGCAGTTCTTC.

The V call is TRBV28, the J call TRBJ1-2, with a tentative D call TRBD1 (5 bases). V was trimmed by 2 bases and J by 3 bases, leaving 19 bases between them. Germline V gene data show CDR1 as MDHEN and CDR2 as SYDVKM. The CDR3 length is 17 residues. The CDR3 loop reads CASSLRQSAGGYYGYTF. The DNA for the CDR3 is TGTGCCAGCAGTTTAAGACAGAGTGCGGGCGGCTACTATGGCTACACCTTC.

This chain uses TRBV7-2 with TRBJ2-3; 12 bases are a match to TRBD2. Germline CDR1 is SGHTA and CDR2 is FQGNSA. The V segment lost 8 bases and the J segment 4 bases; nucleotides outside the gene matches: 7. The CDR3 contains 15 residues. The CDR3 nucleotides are TGTGCCAGCCAACCAGGACTAGCGGGATCAGATACGCAGTATTTT. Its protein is CASQPGLAGSDTQYF.

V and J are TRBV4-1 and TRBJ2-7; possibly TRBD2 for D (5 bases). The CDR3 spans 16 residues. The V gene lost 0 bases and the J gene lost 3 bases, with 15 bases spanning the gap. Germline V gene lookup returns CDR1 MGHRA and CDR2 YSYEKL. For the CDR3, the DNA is TGCGCCAGCAGCCAAGATGAGAGGGCCAATTACTACGAGCAGTACTTC. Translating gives CASSQDERANYYEQYF.

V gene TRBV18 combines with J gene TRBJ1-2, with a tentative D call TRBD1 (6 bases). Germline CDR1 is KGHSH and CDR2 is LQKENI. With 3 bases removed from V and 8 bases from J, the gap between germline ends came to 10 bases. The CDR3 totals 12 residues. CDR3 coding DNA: TGTGCCAGCTCACCGGACAGAGGAGGCTACACCTTC. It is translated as CASSPDRGGYTF.

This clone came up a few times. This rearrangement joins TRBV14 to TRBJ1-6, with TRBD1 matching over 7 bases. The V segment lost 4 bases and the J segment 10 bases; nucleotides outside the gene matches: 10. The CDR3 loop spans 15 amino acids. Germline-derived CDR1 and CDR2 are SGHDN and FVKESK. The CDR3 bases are TGTGCCAGCAGCCCCCGGACAGGCAAGGGATCACCCCTCCACTTT. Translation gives CASSPRTGKGSPLHF.

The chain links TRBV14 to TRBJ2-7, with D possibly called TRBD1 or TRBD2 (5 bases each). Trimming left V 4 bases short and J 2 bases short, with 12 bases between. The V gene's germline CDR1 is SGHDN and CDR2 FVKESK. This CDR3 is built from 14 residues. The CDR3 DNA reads TGTGCCAGCAGCCCCCGGGACCATCCCTACGAGCAGTACTTC. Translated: CASSPRDHPYEQYF.

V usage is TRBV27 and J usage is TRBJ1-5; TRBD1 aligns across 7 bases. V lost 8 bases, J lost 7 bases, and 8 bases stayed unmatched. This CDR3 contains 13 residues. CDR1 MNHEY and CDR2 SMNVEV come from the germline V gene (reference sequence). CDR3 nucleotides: TGTGCCAGCGGCTATACAGGGGAACAGCCCCAGCATTTT. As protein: CASGYTGEQPQHF.